This T cell receptor (beta chain) is drawn from a study of cytomegalovirus exposure and HLA in healthy donors. After removal of 6 bases from V and 4 bases from J, the junction contained 6 bases not matched to a gene. Germline V lookup: CDR1 SNHLY, CDR2 FYNNEI. There are 14 residues in the CDR3. Both 60 Vbeta primers and 13 Jbeta primers went into the PCR. Data came from immunoSEQ multiplex PCR; TCRdb stores just in-frame clones and leaves some out. The sample lists roughly 160,000 clones, 80% occurring once. The chain has TRBV2 and TRBJ1-5; 7 bases align to TRBD1. The receptor was isolated from a woman in her 50s in good health and CMV-seropositive. The sequenced sample consisted of PBMCs. The CDR3 region has the DNA TGTGCCAGCAGCGACAGGGAACGGAATCAGCCCCAGCATTTT. Translated: CASSDRERNQPQHF. The full variable domain, rest sourced from reference TRBV2 and TRBJ1-5, is EPEVTQTPSHQVTQMGQEVILRCVPISNHLYFYWYRQILGQKVEFLVSFYNNEISEKSEIFDDQFSVERPDGSNFTLKIRSTKLEDSAMYFCASSDRERNQPQHFGDGTRLSIL.